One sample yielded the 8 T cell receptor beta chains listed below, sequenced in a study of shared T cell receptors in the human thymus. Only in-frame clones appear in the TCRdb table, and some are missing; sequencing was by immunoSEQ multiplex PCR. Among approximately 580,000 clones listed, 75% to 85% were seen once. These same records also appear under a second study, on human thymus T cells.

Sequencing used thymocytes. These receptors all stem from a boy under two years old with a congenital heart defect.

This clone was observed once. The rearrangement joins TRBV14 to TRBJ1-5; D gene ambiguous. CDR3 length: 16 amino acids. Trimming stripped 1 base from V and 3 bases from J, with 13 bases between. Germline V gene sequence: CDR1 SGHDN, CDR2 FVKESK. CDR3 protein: CASSQVGNGDNQPQHF. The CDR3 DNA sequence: TGTGCCAGCAGCCAAGTAGGAAACGGAGACAATCAGCCCCAGCATTTT.

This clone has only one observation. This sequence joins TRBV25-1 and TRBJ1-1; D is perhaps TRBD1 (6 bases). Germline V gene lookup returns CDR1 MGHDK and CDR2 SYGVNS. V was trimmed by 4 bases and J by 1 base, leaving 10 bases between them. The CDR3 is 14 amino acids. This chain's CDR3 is CASSGQVGNTEAFF. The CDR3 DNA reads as TGTGCCAGCAGTGGACAGGTCGGGAACACTGAAGCTTTCTTT.

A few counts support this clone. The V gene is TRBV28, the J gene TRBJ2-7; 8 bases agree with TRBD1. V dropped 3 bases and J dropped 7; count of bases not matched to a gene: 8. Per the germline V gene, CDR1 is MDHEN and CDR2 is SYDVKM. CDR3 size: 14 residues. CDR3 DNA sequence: TGTGCCAGCAGTTTGGTCCAGGGGGCAAGGGAGCAGTACTTC. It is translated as CASSLVQGAREQYF.

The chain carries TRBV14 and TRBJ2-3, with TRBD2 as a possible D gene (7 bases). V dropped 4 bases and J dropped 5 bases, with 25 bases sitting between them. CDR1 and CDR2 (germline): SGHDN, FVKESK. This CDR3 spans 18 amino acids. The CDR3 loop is CASSRSSRGGGPEDTQYF. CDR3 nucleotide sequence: TGTGCCAGCAGCCGCTCCTCCAGAGGGGGAGGGCCCGAAGATACGCAGTATTTT.

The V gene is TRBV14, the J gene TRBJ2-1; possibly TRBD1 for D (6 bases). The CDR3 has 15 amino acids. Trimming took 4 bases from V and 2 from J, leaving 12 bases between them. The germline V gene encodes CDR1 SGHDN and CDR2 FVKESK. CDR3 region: CASSPGQRPYNEQFF. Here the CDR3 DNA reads TGTGCCAGCAGCCCCGGACAGAGACCCTACAATGAGCAGTTCTTC. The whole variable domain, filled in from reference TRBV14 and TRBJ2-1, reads EAGVTQFPSHSVIEKGQTVTLRCDPISGHDNLYWYRRVMGKEIKFLLHFVKESKQDESGMPNNRFLAERTGGTYSTLKVQPAELEDSGVYFCASSPGQRPYNEQFFGPGTRLTVL.

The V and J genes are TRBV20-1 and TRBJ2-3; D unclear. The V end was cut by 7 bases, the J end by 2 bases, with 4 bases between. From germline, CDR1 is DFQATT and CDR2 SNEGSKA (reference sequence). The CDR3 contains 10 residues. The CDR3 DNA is TGCAGTGGAGCCACAGATACGCAGTATTTT. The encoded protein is CSGATDTQYF.

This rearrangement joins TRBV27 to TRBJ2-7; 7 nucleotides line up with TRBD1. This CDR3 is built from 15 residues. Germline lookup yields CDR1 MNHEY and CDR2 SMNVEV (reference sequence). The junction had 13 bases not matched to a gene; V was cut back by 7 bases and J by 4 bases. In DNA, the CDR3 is TGTGCCAGCATCCCTTCGGGACAGTTTATTTACGAGCAGTACTTC. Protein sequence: CASIPSGQFIYEQYF.

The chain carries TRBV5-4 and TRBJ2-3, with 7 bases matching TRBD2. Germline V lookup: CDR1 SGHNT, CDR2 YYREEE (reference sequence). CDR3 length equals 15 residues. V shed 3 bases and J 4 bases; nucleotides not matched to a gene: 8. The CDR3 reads CASSWGEGFADTQYF. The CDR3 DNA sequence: TGTGCCAGCAGCTGGGGGGAGGGTTTCGCAGATACGCAGTATTTT.